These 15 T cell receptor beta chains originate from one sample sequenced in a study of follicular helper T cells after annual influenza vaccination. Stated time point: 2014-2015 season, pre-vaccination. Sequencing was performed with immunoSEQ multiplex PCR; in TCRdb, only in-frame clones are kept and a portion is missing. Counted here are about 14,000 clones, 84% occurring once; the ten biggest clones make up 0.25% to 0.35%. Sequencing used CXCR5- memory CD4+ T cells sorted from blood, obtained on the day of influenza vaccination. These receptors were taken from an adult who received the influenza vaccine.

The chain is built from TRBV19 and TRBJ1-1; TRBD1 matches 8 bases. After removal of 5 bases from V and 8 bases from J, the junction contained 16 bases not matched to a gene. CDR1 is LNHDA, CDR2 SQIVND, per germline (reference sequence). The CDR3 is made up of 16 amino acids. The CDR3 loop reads CASSFPAGGKKREAFF. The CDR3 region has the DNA TGTGCCAGTAGTTTCCCGGCAGGGGGCAAAAAAAGAGAAGCTTTCTTT.

CDR3 amino acids: CASSGSLTGELSTDTQYF. The CDR3 region has the DNA TGTGCCAGCTCAGGGAGTCTGACAGGCGAACTTAGCACAGATACGCAGTATTTT. This chain joins TRBV18 and TRBJ2-3, with D perhaps matching TRBD1 (6 bases). The V end lost 5 bases, the J end lost 0 bases, and 21 bases lay between the germline ends. The CDR3 runs 18 residues. Per germline, CDR1 KGHSH and CDR2 LQKENI.

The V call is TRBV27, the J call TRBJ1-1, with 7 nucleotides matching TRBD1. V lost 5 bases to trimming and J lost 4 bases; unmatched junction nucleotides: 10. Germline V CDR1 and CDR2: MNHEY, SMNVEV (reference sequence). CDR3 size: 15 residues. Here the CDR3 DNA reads TGTGCCAGCAGTCCCATCAAAGGGGGCATCACTGAAGCTTTCTTT. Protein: CASSPIKGGITEAFF.

CDR3 nucleotide sequence: TGCGCCAGCAGCTTGGTAGCGGGGGCCAACACCGGGGAGCTGTTTTTT. This translates into CASSLVAGANTGELFF. J is TRBJ2-2 and V is TRBV5-1; TRBD2 matches at 9 bases. With 0 bases clipped from V and 2 bases from J, the junction kept 2 bases outside the gene matches. The CDR3 extends over 16 amino acids. Germline V gene data show CDR1 as SGHRS and CDR2 as YFSETQ.

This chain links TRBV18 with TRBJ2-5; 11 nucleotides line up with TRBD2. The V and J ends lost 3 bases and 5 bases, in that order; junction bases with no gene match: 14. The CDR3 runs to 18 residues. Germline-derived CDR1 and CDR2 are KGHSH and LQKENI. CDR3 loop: CASSPLPLAGASRETQYF. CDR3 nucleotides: TGTGCCAGCTCACCCTTACCACTAGCGGGGGCCTCGAGGGAGACCCAGTACTTC. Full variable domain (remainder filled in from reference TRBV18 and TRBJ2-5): NAGVMQNPRHLVRRRGQEARLRCSPMKGHSHVYWYRQLPEEGLKFMVYLQKENIIDESGMPKERFSAEFPKEGPSILRIQQVVRGDSAAYFCASSPLPLAGASRETQYFGPGTRLLVL.

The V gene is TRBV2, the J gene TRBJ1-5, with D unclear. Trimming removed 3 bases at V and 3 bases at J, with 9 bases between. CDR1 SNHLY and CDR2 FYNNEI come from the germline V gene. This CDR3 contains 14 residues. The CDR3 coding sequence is TGTGCCAGCAGTGAGAGGAGAACCAATCAGCCCCAGCATTTT. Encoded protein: CASSERRTNQPQHF. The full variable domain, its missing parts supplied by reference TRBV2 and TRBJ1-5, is EPEVTQTPSHQVTQMGQEVILRCVPISNHLYFYWYRQILGQKVEFLVSFYNNEISEKSEIFDDQFSVERPDGSNFTLKIRSTKLEDSAMYFCASSERRTNQPQHFGDGTRLSIL.

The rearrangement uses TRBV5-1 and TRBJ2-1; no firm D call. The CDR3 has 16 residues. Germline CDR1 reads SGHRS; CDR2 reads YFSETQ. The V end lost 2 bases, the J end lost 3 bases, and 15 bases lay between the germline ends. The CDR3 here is CASSFDPGTLYNEQFF. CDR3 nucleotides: TGCGCCAGCAGCTTCGACCCGGGTACCCTCTACAATGAGCAGTTCTTC.

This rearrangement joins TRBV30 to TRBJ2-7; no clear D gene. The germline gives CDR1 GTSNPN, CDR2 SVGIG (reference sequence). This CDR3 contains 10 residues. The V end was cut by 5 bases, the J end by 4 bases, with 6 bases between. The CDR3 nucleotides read TGTGCCTGGGCTCAATACGAGCAGTACTTC. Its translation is CAWAQYEQYF.

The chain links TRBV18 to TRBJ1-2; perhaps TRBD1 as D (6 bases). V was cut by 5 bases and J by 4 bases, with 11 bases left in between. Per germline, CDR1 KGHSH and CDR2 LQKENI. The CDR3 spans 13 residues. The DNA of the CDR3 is TGTGCCAGCTCATCACAGGGTTTCTATGGCTACACCTTC. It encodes CASSSQGFYGYTF.

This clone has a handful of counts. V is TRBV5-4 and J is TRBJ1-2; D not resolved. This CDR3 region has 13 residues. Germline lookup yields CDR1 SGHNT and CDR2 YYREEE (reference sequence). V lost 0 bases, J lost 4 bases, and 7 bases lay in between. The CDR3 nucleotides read TGTGCCAGCAGCTTGGGGGGAAGCTATGGCTACACCTTC. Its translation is CASSLGGSYGYTF.

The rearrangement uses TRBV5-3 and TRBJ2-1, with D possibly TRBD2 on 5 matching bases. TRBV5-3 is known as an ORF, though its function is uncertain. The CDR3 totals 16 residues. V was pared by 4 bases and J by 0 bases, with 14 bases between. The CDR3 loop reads CARSALAKSSYNEQFF. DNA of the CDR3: TGTGCCAGAAGCGCGCTAGCTAAGAGCTCCTACAATGAGCAGTTCTTC.

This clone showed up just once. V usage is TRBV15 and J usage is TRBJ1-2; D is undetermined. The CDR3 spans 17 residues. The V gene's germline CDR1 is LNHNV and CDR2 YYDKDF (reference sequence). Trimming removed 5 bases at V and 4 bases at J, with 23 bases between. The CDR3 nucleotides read TGTGCCACCAGCTCATCAGGAGGGTGTGGAAAGACCTATGGCTACACCTTC. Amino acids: CATSSSGGCGKTYGYTF. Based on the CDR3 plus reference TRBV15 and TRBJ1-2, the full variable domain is DAMVIQNPRYQVTQFGKPVTLSCSQTLNHNVMYWYQQKSSQAPKLLFHYYDKDFNNEADTPDNFQSRRPNTSFCFLDIRSPGLGDTAMYLCATSSSGGCGKTYGYTFGSGTRLTVV.

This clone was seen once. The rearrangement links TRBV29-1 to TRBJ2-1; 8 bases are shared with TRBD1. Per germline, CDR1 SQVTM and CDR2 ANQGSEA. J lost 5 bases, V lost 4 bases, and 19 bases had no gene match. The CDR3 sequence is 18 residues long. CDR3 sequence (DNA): TGCAGCGTTGGTCCCACAGGGGGTTCCGGGACAGCCGACAATGAGCAGTTCTTC. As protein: CSVGPTGGSGTADNEQFF.

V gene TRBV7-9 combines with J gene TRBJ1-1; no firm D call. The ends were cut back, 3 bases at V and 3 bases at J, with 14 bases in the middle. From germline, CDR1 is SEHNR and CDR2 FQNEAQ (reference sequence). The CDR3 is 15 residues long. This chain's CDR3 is CASSFGRERDTEAFF. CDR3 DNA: TGTGCCAGCAGCTTCGGGAGGGAACGGGACACTGAAGCTTTCTTT.

The CDR3 loop is CASSLARRLAGASEQYF. The CDR3 DNA reads as TGTGCCAGCAGCTTAGCACGCCGACTAGCGGGGGCCTCCGAGCAGTACTTC. The genes are TRBV7-2 and TRBJ2-7, with 12 bases fitting TRBD2. With 0 bases clipped from V and 6 bases from J, the junction kept 9 bases outside the gene matches. The CDR3 runs 17 residues. Germline-derived CDR1 and CDR2 are SGHTA and FQGNSA.